Listed here are 26 T cell receptor beta chains from one sample, sequenced in a study of shared clonotypes between healthy human individuals. TCRdb keeps only in-frame clones here, not all; method: immunoSEQ multiplex PCR. The sample holds 950,000 to 1,200,000 clones, 77% seen once. Sequencing was performed on memory CD4+ T cells from PBMCs. Subset: CD45RA-negative fraction. Every receptor here comes from a man between 18 and 35 years old in good health. Some clones in this sample may be carry-over from other donors' samples.

This sequence joins TRBV19 and TRBJ2-5; TRBD1 matches 7 bases. V was pared by 0 bases and J by 2 bases, with 9 bases of the junction left unmatched. Germline CDR1 reads LNHDA; CDR2 reads SQIVND (reference sequence). The length of the CDR3 is 17 residues. CDR3 DNA: TGTGCCAGTAGTATAGAGCTAATCCCAGGGGGACAAGAGACCCAGTACTTC. Residues: CASSIELIPGGQETQYF.

Details on this clone: This sample also contains other DNA sequences that code for the same CDR3. The chain links TRBV27 to TRBJ1-2; 10 nucleotides line up with TRBD1. The CDR3 extends over 13 amino acids. Per germline, CDR1 MNHEY and CDR2 SMNVEV (reference sequence). With V trimmed by 6 bases and J by 8 bases, 6 bases remained unmatched. CDR3 loop: CASSLGQGKGYTF. DNA of the CDR3: TGTGCCAGCAGCCTGGGACAGGGGAAAGGCTACACCTTC.

J is TRBJ2-3 and V is TRBV12-5; tentative D call: TRBD2 (6 bases). The CDR3 is 13 residues long. V was cut by 9 bases and J by 4 bases, with 14 bases left in between. The V gene's germline CDR1 is LGHNT and CDR2 FRNRAP. CDR3 bases: TGTGCTAGCATGTCGTCGGGAGCAGATACGCAGTATTTT. The encoded protein is CASMSSGADTQYF.

The V and J genes are TRBV5-1 and TRBJ2-7; 8 bases match TRBD1. This CDR3 is 15 amino acids long. Per germline, CDR1 SGHRS and CDR2 YFSETQ. Losses at the gene ends were 4 bases for V and 1 base for J; bases not matched to a gene: 7. CDR3 loop: CASSDQGQGSYEQYF. The CDR3 DNA reads as TGCGCCAGCAGCGACCAAGGACAGGGTTCCTACGAGCAGTACTTC.

This chain joins TRBV7-6 and TRBJ1-1; D is ambiguous. This CDR3 region has 14 residues. Germline CDR1 reads SGHVS; CDR2 reads FNYEAQ. V dropped 1 base and J dropped 1 base, with 7 bases sitting between them. DNA of the CDR3: TGTGCCAGCAGCTTAGTGGTTGCGAACACTGAAGCTTTCTTT. This encodes CASSLVVANTEAFF.

To note about this clone: A read error may explain this, as a much larger clone is one base away. Other DNA variants within this sample encode the same CDR3. The gene calls are TRBV30 and TRBJ1-1; no definite D call. CDR3 length: 13 amino acids. Trimming took 4 bases from V and 6 from J, leaving 15 bases between them. Germline values: CDR1 GTSNPN, CDR2 SVGIG (reference sequence). In DNA, the CDR3 is TGTGCCTGGACCGAGTCGGGGTACGCTGAAGCTTTCTTT. Translation: CAWTESGYAEAFF.

This sequence joins TRBV7-9 and TRBJ1-1; D not certain. V was trimmed by 5 bases and J by 1 base, leaving 11 bases between them. CDR3 size: 14 residues. Germline loops: CDR1 SEHNR, CDR2 FQNEAQ (reference sequence). CDR3 bases: TGTGCCAGCAGCAACTCGAGGAAGAACACTGAAGCTTTCTTT. Protein sequence: CASSNSRKNTEAFF.

The V call is TRBV5-4, the J call TRBJ2-1, with 7 bases lining up with TRBD2. V was pared by 5 bases and J by 5 bases, with 13 bases of the junction left unmatched. Germline V gives CDR1 SGHNT, CDR2 YYREEE (reference sequence). The CDR3 covers 16 residues. CDR3 sequence: CASSPVGGRANNEQFF. CDR3 coding DNA: TGTGCCAGCAGTCCGGTTGGAGGGAGGGCGAACAATGAGCAGTTCTTC.

J is TRBJ2-7 and V is TRBV11-2; D not resolved. The germline V gene has CDR1 SGHAT and CDR2 FQNNGV. Between the trimmed V and J ends, which lost 1 base and 3 bases, there was a span of 7 bases. The CDR3 is 13 residues long. The CDR3 bases are TGTGCCAGCAGCTTAGCGCAGTTCTACGAGCAGTACTTC. It yields the protein CASSLAQFYEQYF.

The chain has TRBV5-1 and TRBJ2-7; 10 positions match TRBD2. Germline CDR1 is SGHRS and CDR2 is YFSETQ. This CDR3 is built from 18 residues. The trim removed 0 bases at V and 3 bases at J, leaving 12 bases unmatched. For the CDR3, the DNA is TGCGCCAGCAGCTTGGTACCTAGCGGGAGTAACCCTCGCTACGAGCAGTACTTC. It translates to CASSLVPSGSNPRYEQYF.

The V and J genes are TRBV15 and TRBJ2-2; no clear D gene. CDR1 is LNHNV, CDR2 YYDKDF, per germline (reference sequence). Trimming left V 1 base short and J 7 bases short, with 4 bases between. This CDR3 is 12 amino acids long. The CDR3 coding sequence is TGTGCCACCAGCAGAGTTTTCGGGGAGCTGTTTTTT. This sequence encodes CATSRVFGELFF. Full variable domain (rest looked up from reference TRBV15 and TRBJ2-2): DAMVIQNPRYQVTQFGKPVTLSCSQTLNHNVMYWYQQKSSQAPKLLFHYYDKDFNNEADTPDNFQSRRPNTSFCFLDIRSPGLGDTAMYLCATSRVFGELFFGEGSRLTVL.

The chain couples TRBV4-1 to TRBJ2-3; no firm D call. The CDR3 extends over 14 amino acids. V gave up 0 bases and J gave up 4 bases, with 8 bases separating them. Germline lookup yields CDR1 MGHRA and CDR2 YSYEKL. Written as DNA, the CDR3 is TGCGCCAGCAGCCAAGAAGTACAGTCAGATACGCAGTATTTT. Protein product: CASSQEVQSDTQYF.

The chain links TRBV6-1 to TRBJ2-7; D gene uncertain. V dropped 11 bases and J dropped 1 base, with 15 bases sitting between them. The CDR3 is 13 amino acids. CDR1 and CDR2 (germline): MNHNS, SASEGT. The DNA for the CDR3 is TGTGCCGCAATCGGCGGTGGGTCCTACGAGCAGTACTTC. Its protein is CAAIGGGSYEQYF.

CDR3 amino acids: CASSYPGNPDTQYF. Here the CDR3 DNA reads TGTGCCAGCAGTTACCCCGGTAACCCAGATACGCAGTATTTT. The V call is TRBV6-5, the J call TRBJ2-3, with D unclear. Trimming cost V 2 bases and J 4 bases, with 10 bases left between them. CDR3 length equals 14 residues. From germline, CDR1 is MNHEY and CDR2 SVGAGI.

V and J are TRBV27 and TRBJ2-5; possibly TRBD1 or TRBD2 for D (6 bases each). Germline CDR1 is MNHEY and CDR2 is SMNVEV (reference sequence). There are 15 residues in the CDR3. V was trimmed by 7 bases and J by 11 bases, leaving 26 bases between them. Written as DNA, the CDR3 is TGTGCCAGCATCCAAAGGCCGGGGGCCGGTGGGGAGCAGTACTTC. Translated, it gives CASIQRPGAGGEQYF.

The V call is TRBV11-2, the J call TRBJ2-2; 12 bases fit TRBD2. J lost 6 bases, V lost 5 bases, and 13 bases had no gene match. The CDR3 is 18 residues long. Germline V CDR1 and CDR2: SGHAT, FQNNGV. The CDR3 DNA sequence: TGTGCCAGCAGCCTAGGAGGGCTAGCGGGAGGGCTTCCCGGGGAGCTGTTTTTT. It encodes CASSLGGLAGGLPGELFF.

V usage is TRBV5-4 and J usage is TRBJ1-4, with TRBD1 matching over 9 bases. Germline CDR1 SGHNT, CDR2 YYREEE (reference sequence). There are 15 residues in the CDR3. Losses at the gene ends were 4 bases for V and 8 bases for J; bases not matched to a gene: 9. The CDR3 sequence: CASSTTGGAEEKLFF. CDR3 DNA: TGTGCCAGCAGCACTACAGGGGGCGCGGAGGAAAAACTGTTTTTT. Together with reference TRBV5-4 and TRBJ1-4, the CDR3 gives the full variable domain: ETGVTQSPTHLIKTRGQQVTLRCSSQSGHNTVSWYQQALGQGPQFIFQYYREEENGRGNFPPRFSGLQFPNYSSELNVNALELDDSALYLCASSTTGGAEEKLFFGSGTQLSVL.

This chain links TRBV28 with TRBJ1-5; 7 bases map to TRBD1. Germline loops: CDR1 MDHEN, CDR2 SYDVKM. The V gene end was trimmed by 3 bases and the J gene end by 9 bases; junction bases not matched to a gene: 11. This CDR3 comprises 15 residues. The DNA of the CDR3 is TGTGCCAGCAGTTTCGGACAGGAGCCGACGGGGCCCCAGCATTTT. It is translated as CASSFGQEPTGPQHF.

This clone was found a few times. The V and J genes are TRBV7-3 and TRBJ2-1; 10 bases line up with TRBD2. Germline V CDR1 and CDR2: SGHTA, FQGTGA. With V trimmed by 5 bases and J by 5 bases, 9 bases remained unmatched. The CDR3 extends over 16 amino acids. The CDR3 is CASSPPPSGSHNEQFF. The CDR3 nucleotides are TGTGCCAGCAGCCCCCCCCCTAGCGGGAGCCACAATGAGCAGTTCTTC. Full variable domain (rest looked up from reference TRBV7-3 and TRBJ2-1): GAGVSQTPSNKVTEKGKYVELRCDPISGHTALYWYRQSLGQGPEFLIYFQGTGAADDSGLPNDRFFAVRPEGSVSTLKIQRTERGDSAVYLCASSPPPSGSHNEQFFGPGTRLTVL.

This clone has just a few counts. The chain uses TRBV14 and TRBJ1-4; D is undetermined. Germline V gene lookup returns CDR1 SGHDN and CDR2 FVKESK. The CDR3 is 16 residues long. Trimming cost V 3 bases and J 0 bases, with 11 bases left between them. CDR3 DNA: TGTGCCAGCAGCCAGAGGGTATCCGCAACTAATGAAAAACTGTTTTTT. Encoded protein: CASSQRVSATNEKLFF.

As to this clone: Other DNA sequences in this sample translate to the same CDR3. The chain is built from TRBV28 and TRBJ1-5; D is possibly TRBD1 (6 bases). CDR3 length: 12 amino acids. The germline V and J ends were trimmed by 5 bases and 7 bases, with 9 bases remaining between them. CDR1 is MDHEN, CDR2 SYDVKM, per germline. As DNA, the CDR3 is TGTGCCAGCAGTCTACAGGGCCAGCCCCAGCATTTT. It specifies CASSLQGQPQHF.

The chain links TRBV5-1 to TRBJ2-1; D gene uncertain. The CDR3 sequence is 16 residues long. V lost 0 bases, J lost 5 bases, and 15 bases lay in between. Germline CDR1 and CDR2: SGHRS and YFSETQ. CDR3 loop: CASSLGASGSHNEQFF. DNA of the CDR3: TGCGCCAGCAGCTTGGGGGCTTCTGGTAGTCACAATGAGCAGTTCTTC.

This chain uses TRBV11-2 with TRBJ1-1; D gene ambiguous. The germline V gene has CDR1 SGHAT and CDR2 FQNNGV. This CDR3 has 12 amino acids. V dropped 1 base and J dropped 6 bases, with 6 bases sitting between them. The CDR3 DNA reads as TGTGCCAGCAGCTTAGGTCCCGCTGAAGCTTTCTTT. It encodes CASSLGPAEAFF.

The V call is TRBV6-1, the J call TRBJ1-5; 7 bases align to TRBD1. This CDR3 is built from 14 residues. Per germline, CDR1 MNHNS and CDR2 SASEGT. V lost 11 bases, J lost 0 bases, and 7 bases stayed unmatched. CDR3 region: CAGQTGHSNQPQHF. As DNA, the CDR3 is TGTGCCGGTCAGACAGGGCATAGCAATCAGCCCCAGCATTTT.

A single count supports this clone. The rearrangement uses TRBV7-9 and TRBJ2-3, with TRBD1 matching 8 bases. This CDR3 region has 14 residues. In germline, CDR1 is SEHNR, CDR2 FQNEAQ (reference sequence). The V gene end was trimmed by 5 bases and the J gene end by 4 bases; junction bases not matched to a gene: 5. The DNA of the CDR3 is TGTGCCAGCAGCAAAGACAGGGGATCAGATACGCAGTATTTT. It encodes CASSKDRGSDTQYF. Filled out from reference TRBV7-9 and TRBJ2-3, the complete variable domain reads DTGVSQNPRHKITKRGQNVTFRCDPISEHNRLYWYRQTLGQGPEFLTYFQNEAQLEKSRLLSDRFSAERPKGSFSTLEIQRTEQGDSAMYLCASSKDRGSDTQYFGPGTRLTVL.

V and J are TRBV18 and TRBJ2-2; 7 nucleotides align to TRBD1. Losses at the gene ends were 3 bases for V and 6 bases for J; bases not matched to a gene: 4. The CDR3 covers 14 residues. The germline V gene has CDR1 KGHSH and CDR2 LQKENI. The CDR3 reads CASSPNRGAGELFF. The CDR3 DNA sequence: TGTGCCAGCTCACCGAACAGGGGTGCCGGGGAGCTGTTTTTT.